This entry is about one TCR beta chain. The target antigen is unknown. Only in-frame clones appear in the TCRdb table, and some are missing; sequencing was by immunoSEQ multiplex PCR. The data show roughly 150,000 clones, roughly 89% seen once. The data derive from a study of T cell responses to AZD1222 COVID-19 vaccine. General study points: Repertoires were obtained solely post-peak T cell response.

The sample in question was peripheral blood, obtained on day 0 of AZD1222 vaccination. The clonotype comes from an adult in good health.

The chain's CDR3 is CASSLSRSNQPQHF. The CDR3 DNA sequence: TGTGCCAGCAGCTTGAGCCGTAGCAATCAGCCCCAGCATTTT. V and J are TRBV5-8 and TRBJ1-5; no definite D call. V shed 1 base and J shed 0 bases, with 5 bases lying between them. The CDR3 is made up of 14 amino acids. Germline CDR1 reads SGHTS; CDR2 reads YDEGEE.